This is a list of T cell receptor beta chains from one sample in a study of cytomegalovirus exposure and HLA in healthy donors. Generated by immunoSEQ multiplex PCR, the TCRdb table keeps only in-frame clones and is missing some. The top ten hold roughly 1.6% of the sample, which has 120,000 or so clones, 55% to 75% seen once. The sample comprised PBMCs. The receptor source for this set is a man aged 25 to 45 in good health and CMV-seropositive. The CDR3 runs from the conserved cysteine through the conserved F or W. A D gene is named only where the DNA matches it firmly. Some rows mark clone size as missing; the rest say once, few, many or name a class of expanded clone.

CDR3nt | CDR3aa | abundance | v_gene | d_gene | j_gene
TGTGCCAGCAGTGAGGTGAGCCTCGGCGGGACCCAGTACTTC | CASSEVSLGGTQYF | NA | TRBV6-1 | NA | TRBJ2-5
TGTGCCAGCAGCTTGCAGGGTATTTTCTACGAGCAGTACTTC | CASSLQGIFYEQYF | NA | TRBV5-6 | NA | TRBJ2-7
TGCGCCAGCAGTCAATCGGGGGGACAGGGAGGGAACTATGGCTACACCTTC | CASSQSGGQGGNYGYTF | NA | TRBV23-1 | TRBD1 | TRBJ1-2
TGTGCCAGCTCACCACTCGCCGGTGCAGGTGTACACAATGAGCAGTTCTTC | CASSPLAGAGVHNEQFF | NA | TRBV18 | NA | TRBJ2-1
TGTGCCAGCAGTTTGGGGGACACCGCTAACTATGGCTACACCTTC | CASSLGDTANYGYTF | few | TRBV28 | NA | TRBJ1-2
TGCGCCAGCAGCCAAGAGGTGAACAGGGTAAATGAGCAGTTCTTC | CASSQEVNRVNEQFF | NA | TRBV4-1 | NA | TRBJ2-1
TGTGCCAGCGGGCAGTACCACACAGATACGCAGTATTTT | CASGQYHTDTQYF | NA | TRBV6-1 | NA | TRBJ2-3
TGTGCCAGCAGTTTGCGACAGATAAACACCATATATTTT | CASSLRQINTIYF | NA | TRBV28 | NA | TRBJ1-3
TGTGCCAGCTCAACCGGGACAGGGCGGGAAAAACTGTTTTTT | CASSTGTGREKLFF | NA | TRBV18 | TRBD1 | TRBJ1-4
TGTGCCAGCAGTTACCTCCTCACACAATACGAGCAGTACTTC | CASSYLLTQYEQYF | NA | TRBV6-5 | NA | TRBJ2-7
TGTGCCAGCAGCTCCAGGATCGGGACTGGGACCCAGTACTTC | CASSSRIGTGTQYF | NA | TRBV7-9 | NA | TRBJ2-5
TGTGCCAGCAGCTGGGACAGGGCTTCCCACGAGCAGTACTTC | CASSWDRASHEQYF | NA | TRBV2 | TRBD1 | TRBJ2-7
TGTGCCAGCAGCCCAGGAACGAACACCGGGGAGCTGTTTTTT | CASSPGTNTGELFF | few | TRBV14 | NA | TRBJ2-2
TGTGCCAGCAGCTTGTCCCCCCAGGGGATTTTGGAGACCCAGTACTTC | CASSLSPQGILETQYF | NA | TRBV5-6 | NA | TRBJ2-5
TGTGCCAGCAGCTCGGGGGGGTCCTACGAGCAGTACTTC | CASSSGGSYEQYF | NA | TRBV11-3 | TRBD2 | TRBJ2-7
TGTGCCAGCAGTTATACGGGACAGGGGGCCTACACCTTC | CASSYTGQGAYTF | NA | TRBV2 | TRBD1 | TRBJ1-2
TGCGCCAGCAGCTGGGTTGGGGGCATATACGAGGCGGACGAGCAGTACTTC | CASSWVGGIYEADEQYF | NA | TRBV5-1 | NA | TRBJ2-7
TGTGCCAGCAGCCTTCCTGTAGGGGGGGGTGAGCAGTTCTTC | CASSLPVGGGEQFF | NA | TRBV9 | NA | TRBJ2-1
TGTGCCAGTAGTATTAGGGGGCAGACCTATGGCTACACCTTC | CASSIRGQTYGYTF | few | TRBV19 | TRBD1 | TRBJ1-2
TGTGCCATCAGTGAGTCGGCAGGGATCACTGAAGCTTTCTTT | CAISESAGITEAFF | NA | TRBV10-3 | NA | TRBJ1-1
TGTGCCAGCAGCGTAGCTACAGCGGGAGGGGGAGAGACCCAGTACTTC | CASSVATAGGGETQYF | NA | TRBV9 | TRBD2 | TRBJ2-5
TGCAGCGTTGAGGCGGTTCAAGAGACCCAGTACTTC | CSVEAVQETQYF | NA | TRBV29-1 | NA | TRBJ2-5
TGTGCCAGTACCGAGACAGCCTATGGCTACACCTTC | CASTETAYGYTF | NA | TRBV19 | NA | TRBJ1-2
TGTGCCAGCAGCTGGCTAGCGGCGGGCGAAAATACGCAGTATTTT | CASSWLAAGENTQYF | NA | TRBV7-9 | TRBD2 | TRBJ2-3
TGCAGCGTCGTCGAGGGTGGCATCTTTGGTGAGCAGTTCTTC | CSVVEGGIFGEQFF | NA | TRBV29-1 | NA | TRBJ2-1
TGTGCCAGCAGCGTAGAGGGACAGCCCAACACTGAAGCTTTCTTT | CASSVEGQPNTEAFF | NA | TRBV9 | TRBD1 | TRBJ1-1
TGTGCCAGTAGTATCGGGCAGGGAACCGGGGAGCTGTTTTTT | CASSIGQGTGELFF | NA | TRBV19 | NA | TRBJ2-2
TGCAGCGTCGGGCCCCCAGGGGGAAGTACCGGGGAGCTGTTTTTT | CSVGPPGGSTGELFF | NA | TRBV29-1 | TRBD1 | TRBJ2-2
TGTGCCAGCACCCCTAAGGCGGGGCTCAACGAGCAGTACTTC | CASTPKAGLNEQYF | NA | TRBV27 | NA | TRBJ2-7
TGTGCCAGCAGTACCCTGGACGCCCCCAATGAGGGTGAGCAGTTCTTC | CASSTLDAPNEGEQFF | NA | TRBV25-1 | NA | TRBJ2-1
TGTGCCAGCAGTTCCCTCCGAGGACTGTCTCAAGAGACCCAGTACTTC | CASSSLRGLSQETQYF | few | TRBV28 | NA | TRBJ2-5
TGTGCCAGCAGCTTTGGCCTAGCGGGAGGCACCGTCGAGCAGTACTTC | CASSFGLAGGTVEQYF | few | TRBV5-6 | TRBD2 | TRBJ2-7
TGTGCCAGCCGCCGGGGAGTGACTGAGGGCCATGAGCAGTTCTTC | CASRRGVTEGHEQFF | NA | TRBV9 | NA | TRBJ2-1
TGCAGCGTCATGCCGGGACTAGGGGGACCAGATACGCAGTATTTT | CSVMPGLGGPDTQYF | once | TRBV29-1 | TRBD2 | TRBJ2-3
TGCAGCGTTGAACATGGGACAAACACCGGGGAGCTGTTTTTT | CSVEHGTNTGELFF | NA | TRBV29-1 | NA | TRBJ2-2
TGTGCCAGCAGCGTAGCCCCAGGGGGGAGGCTAGCGGGAGCCCAAGAGACCCAGTACTTC | CASSVAPGGRLAGAQETQYF | NA | TRBV9 | TRBD2 | TRBJ2-5
TGCGCCAGCAGCGTAGGACAGGGAGGCAATCAGCCCCAGCATTTT | CASSVGQGGNQPQHF | few | TRBV5-1 | TRBD1 | TRBJ1-5
TGTGCCAGCAGCGTAGATGGCAGTTCCTACGAGCAGTACTTC | CASSVDGSSYEQYF | NA | TRBV9 | NA | TRBJ2-7
TGTGCCAGTACCTCCCAGTCCAGGGCTCGGTTCACTGAAGCTTTCTTT | CASTSQSRARFTEAFF | few | TRBV19 | NA | TRBJ1-1
TGTGCCAGCAGTTTGGTCCAGGCCAACGAGCAGTACTTC | CASSLVQANEQYF | NA | TRBV27 | NA | TRBJ2-7
TGCGCCAGCAGCTTGGCCCGGGACACTCTCACCTACGAGCAGTACTTC | CASSLARDTLTYEQYF | NA | TRBV5-1 | NA | TRBJ2-7
TGCGCCAGCAGCACCTCAGGTAAGGCTAACTATGGCTACACCTTC | CASSTSGKANYGYTF | NA | TRBV5-1 | NA | TRBJ1-2
TGCAGCGTTGAAGGGCGGTCCGGCACTGAAGCTTTCTTT | CSVEGRSGTEAFF | few | TRBV29-1 | NA | TRBJ1-1
TGCGCCAGCGGAGGGACAGGGGGCCTCCAAACCGGGGAGCTGTTTTTT | CASGGTGGLQTGELFF | few | TRBV5-1 | TRBD1 | TRBJ2-2
TGTGCCAGCAGCGCCAGACAGTACCAAGGGACCCAGTACTTC | CASSARQYQGTQYF | NA | TRBV9 | NA | TRBJ2-5
TGCGCCAGCAGCCACAGACAGGGTCAAGGGGGGGCCAACGTCCTGACTTTC | CASSHRQGQGGANVLTF | NA | TRBV4-1 | TRBD1 | TRBJ2-6
TGTGCCAGCAGCCCGCGGACTAGCTACGGACAGAACACCGGGGAGCTGTTTTTT | CASSPRTSYGQNTGELFF | NA | TRBV7-8 | TRBD2 | TRBJ2-2
TGCAGCGTTGAATTTGGGACAGGGAGCGTCGGCTACACCTTC | CSVEFGTGSVGYTF | NA | TRBV29-1 | TRBD1 | TRBJ1-2